The present TCR beta chain was sequenced within a study of molecular identifiers for immune sequencing clone quantification. Overall study findings and caveats: Amid about a million naive cells, spiked Jurkat TCR RNA from one cell was reportedly still detectable. Clones carrying above 20 RNA copies accounted for over 97% of effector molecules, under 1% in naive cells.

TCRdb redid the calling of the PCR reads with MiXCR, one entry per CDR3 protein. Seen here are over 550,000 distinct CDR3 sequences, approximately 24% observed once, and the top ten hold 0.78%. In the case of this clonotype: What it binds is unknown. This may come from a read error, since a much larger clone is one base off.

CDR1 is SEHNR, CDR2 FQNEAQ, per germline (reference sequence). Trimming removed 4 bases from V and 9 bases from J, with 18 bases in between. This CDR3 is 14 amino acids long. Each library that profiled naive CD8 cells came from about 20,000 to 1,000,000 sorted cells with 10%, 30% or 50% RNA. This TCR came from a human donor in good health. Some libraries in this study had Jurkat cell RNA spiked in. The V call is TRBV7-9, the J call TRBJ2-5; D may be TRBD2 (5 bases). The sample comprised naive CD8+ T cells from blood, with Jurkat cell RNA spiked in. The subset is: FACS-sorted CD8+CD4-CCR7+CD45RA+ naive T cells. This CDR3 reads CASSSTASQEAQYF. CDR3 sequence (DNA): TGTGCCAGCAGCTCGACCGCATCTCAGGAGGCCCAGTACTTC.